These 32 T cell receptor beta chains originate from one sample sequenced in a study of lymphopenia after photon versus proton radiotherapy. The protocol was immunoSEQ multiplex PCR, while the TCRdb copy is restricted to in-frame clones and leaves out a portion. The top ten clones hold roughly a quarter of a sample with tens of thousands of clones, over 80% of them seen once. The input for sequencing was peripheral blood, taken from a patient treated with proton-based radiotherapy. The receptor set was obtained from a woman in her 70s with pancreatic cancer.

V and J are TRBV19 and TRBJ2-3; unclear D gene. V gave up 8 bases and J gave up 1 base, with 7 bases separating them. Germline loops: CDR1 LNHDA, CDR2 SQIVND (reference sequence). The CDR3 consists of 12 residues. As DNA, the CDR3 is TGTGCCAGTGGCTGGGGCACAGATACGCAGTATTTT. This gives the protein CASGWGTDTQYF.

V gene TRBV9 combines with J gene TRBJ2-3; 7 nucleotides match TRBD2. Germline-derived CDR1 and CDR2 are SGDLS and YYNGEE. The CDR3 has 19 residues. Trimming at V came to 2 bases and at J to 2 bases, leaving 17 bases not matched to a gene. Written as DNA, the CDR3 is TGTGCCAGCAGCGTCTCAACTAGCGTTCCGAACCTAGACACAGATACGCAGTATTTT. This sequence encodes CASSVSTSVPNLDTDTQYF.

V is TRBV10-3 and J is TRBJ2-2, with D maybe TRBD2 (6 bases). Trimming removed 0 bases at V and 3 bases at J, with 8 bases between. The CDR3 runs to 15 residues. The V gene's germline CDR1 is ENHRY and CDR2 SYGVKD. CDR3 loop: CAISESAGYTGELFF. CDR3 nucleotide sequence: TGTGCCATCAGTGAGTCTGCGGGATACACCGGGGAGCTGTTTTTT.

Details on this clone: The sample holds other DNA sequences that translate to the same CDR3. The chain combines TRBV28 with TRBJ1-1, with D unresolved. CDR1 and CDR2 from the germline V gene are MDHEN and SYDVKM. Trimming removed 1 base from V and 8 bases from J, with 8 bases in between. The CDR3 is 12 amino acids. The CDR3 DNA sequence: TGTGCCAGCAGTTTATCCCGGGCCGAAGCTTTCTTT. It translates to CASSLSRAEAFF.

The J gene is TRBJ1-1, the V gene TRBV7-9, with D hard to call. This CDR3 has 11 residues. Germline V gives CDR1 SEHNR, CDR2 FQNEAQ (reference sequence). The V gene lost 5 bases and the J gene lost 6 bases, with 7 bases spanning the gap. The CDR3 loop is CASSLNSEAFF. The CDR3 nucleotides read TGTGCCAGCAGCCTTAACTCTGAAGCTTTCTTT. Filled out from reference TRBV7-9 and TRBJ1-1, the complete variable domain reads DTGVSQNPRHKITKRGQNVTFRCDPISEHNRLYWYRQTLGQGPEFLTYFQNEAQLEKSRLLSDRFSAERPKGSFSTLEIQRTEQGDSAMYLCASSLNSEAFFGQGTRLTVV.

The J gene is TRBJ1-6, the V gene TRBV4-2; 8 bases fit TRBD1. The CDR3 totals 15 residues. Trimming cost V 0 bases and J 6 bases; bases outside gene matches: 1. Germline V gene lookup returns CDR1 LGHNA and CDR2 YNFKEQ. CDR3 sequence: CASSQETGANSPLHF. The CDR3, as DNA: TGTGCCAGCAGCCAAGAGACAGGGGCTAATTCACCCCTCCACTTT.

This CDR3 reads CAIATSGGRDTQYF. CDR3 DNA: TGTGCCATCGCGACTAGCGGGGGGAGGGATACGCAGTATTTT. The genes are TRBV10-3 and TRBJ2-3; TRBD2 agrees at 13 bases. The CDR3 length is 14 residues. After removal of 8 bases from V and 6 bases from J, the junction contained 5 bases not matched to a gene. Germline CDR1 is ENHRY and CDR2 is SYGVKD.

The V call is TRBV5-1, the J call TRBJ2-7; D may match TRBD1 or TRBD2 (6 bases each). The V end lost 2 bases, the J end lost 1 base, and 19 bases lay between the germline ends. Germline-derived CDR1 and CDR2 are SGHRS and YFSETQ. The CDR3 covers 17 residues. CDR3 DNA sequence: TGCGCCAGCAGCTTCAGGGTCTTGGAGGGGACATCCTACGAGCAGTACTTC. This encodes CASSFRVLEGTSYEQYF.

This chain uses TRBV30 with TRBJ2-2; D not certain. Trimming removed 2 bases at V and 6 bases at J, with 16 bases between. The CDR3 contains 15 residues. Per the germline V gene, CDR1 is GTSNPN and CDR2 is SVGIG (reference sequence). CDR3 amino acids: CAWSYSLMSSGELFF. In DNA form, the CDR3 reads TGTGCCTGGAGTTACTCCCTCATGTCTTCCGGGGAGCTGTTTTTT.

The rearrangement links TRBV21-1 to TRBJ1-2; TRBD1, as called in the table, went unchecked against the DNA. TRBV21-1 is a pseudogene. This CDR3 has 14 amino acids. As DNA, the CDR3 is TGTGCCAGCAGCCAACCCCCGACAGGACTTGGGTACACCTTC. Translation: CASSQPPTGLGYTF.

CDR3 sequence reads: CASRSLAGVEQFF. CDR3 bases: TGTGCCAGTAGGTCACTAGCGGGAGTTGAGCAGTTCTTC. This chain joins TRBV19 and TRBJ2-1, with 11 bases aligning to TRBD2. Germline V gene sequence: CDR1 LNHDA, CDR2 SQIVND (reference sequence). The CDR3 has 13 amino acids. J was trimmed by 9 bases and V by 6 bases; bases with no gene match: 4.

This clone was detected a few times. The V call is TRBV11-2, the J call TRBJ2-3; D is ambiguous. CDR1 is SGHAT, CDR2 FQNNGV, per germline. There are 17 residues in the CDR3. The V end lost 3 bases, the J end lost 0 bases, and 16 bases lay between the germline ends. The CDR3 is CASSFLVLYSSTDTQYF. As DNA, the CDR3 is TGTGCCAGCAGCTTCTTGGTTTTGTACTCTAGCACAGATACGCAGTATTTT.

The gene calls are TRBV28 and TRBJ2-3; TRBD1 matches 7 bases. Germline V gene data show CDR1 as MDHEN and CDR2 as SYDVKM. After removal of 5 bases from V and 0 bases from J, the junction contained 8 bases not matched to a gene. This CDR3 has 16 amino acids. In DNA form, the CDR3 reads TGTGCCAGCAGTGGGGACAGTCACCCTAGCACAGATACGCAGTATTTT. Protein product: CASSGDSHPSTDTQYF.

The V gene is TRBV6-1, the J gene TRBJ1-1; TRBD1 might be the D (6 bases). Germline assignment: CDR1 MNHNS and CDR2 SASEGT. V shed 7 bases and J shed 1 base, with 13 bases lying between them. The CDR3 sequence is 14 residues long. The CDR3 protein is CASTRQAENTEAFF. As DNA, the CDR3 is TGTGCCAGCACCAGACAGGCCGAGAACACTGAAGCTTTCTTT.

V gene TRBV6-1 combines with J gene TRBJ1-2, with 7 nucleotides matching TRBD1. Trimming removed 1 base from V and 0 bases from J; junction bases left unmatched: 11. Germline CDR1 is MNHNS and CDR2 is SASEGT. This CDR3 is built from 18 residues. The CDR3 bases are TGTGCCAGCAGTGAAGATTCGGGACAGAGGTTGTCTAACTATGGCTACACCTTC. Translating it yields CASSEDSGQRLSNYGYTF.

This chain uses TRBV29-1 with TRBJ1-4; D may be TRBD1 (5 bases). Per germline, CDR1 SQVTM and CDR2 ANQGSEA. V was trimmed by 4 bases and J by 7 bases, leaving 13 bases between them. CDR3 length equals 13 residues. The CDR3 here is CSVVEGWGEKLFF. The CDR3 nucleotides read TGCAGCGTTGTGGAGGGGTGGGGTGAAAAACTGTTTTTT.

The chain couples TRBV18 to TRBJ2-7; maybe TRBD1 (7 bases). Trimming left V 6 bases short and J 4 bases short, with 16 bases between. CDR1 is KGHSH and CDR2 is LQKENI in the germline V gene. CDR3 length: 14 residues. CDR3 nucleotides: TGTGCCAGCTCCCCTGGGGCAGGGGGGTACGAGCAGTACTTC. This gives the protein CASSPGAGGYEQYF. Full variable domain (missing parts from reference TRBV18 and TRBJ2-7): NAGVMQNPRHLVRRRGQEARLRCSPMKGHSHVYWYRQLPEEGLKFMVYLQKENIIDESGMPKERFSAEFPKEGPSILRIQQVVRGDSAAYFCASSPGAGGYEQYFGPGTRLTVT.

This chain's CDR3 is CASSKNRGLSYEQYF. In DNA, the CDR3 is TGTGCCAGCAGTAAGAACAGGGGGCTGTCCTACGAGCAGTACTTC. The rearrangement uses TRBV27 and TRBJ2-7; 9 bases map to TRBD1. The CDR3 is 15 residues long. Germline CDR1 and CDR2: MNHEY and SMNVEV (reference sequence). After removal of 5 bases from V and 1 base from J, the junction contained 6 bases not matched to a gene.

This CDR3 reads CASRLVPIRQVEYAYEQYF. CDR3 nucleotides: TGTGCAAGTCGCTTAGTCCCCATTCGTCAGGTCGAGTACGCCTACGAGCAGTACTTC. The V call is TRBV12-2, the J call TRBJ2-7; the table's D call, TRBD1, was not checked against the DNA. TRBV12-2 is labeled a pseudogene. This CDR3 is 19 amino acids long.

This clone is labeled as medium-sized. The junction shows a germline mismatch at one end, possibly a read error. This chain links TRBV19 with TRBJ1-2; 7 bases are shared with TRBD1. Per the germline V gene, CDR1 is LNHDA and CDR2 is SQIVND (reference sequence). This CDR3 spans 12 amino acids. CDR3 region: CASRIGTAGYTF. The CDR3 DNA reads as TGTGCCAGTAGGATAGGGACAGCTGGCTACACCTTC.

This chain links TRBV4-3 with TRBJ2-5; perhaps TRBD2 as D (6 bases). The germline CDR1 and CDR2 sequences are LGHNA and YSLEER. The ends were cut back, 8 bases at V and 3 bases at J, with 22 bases in the middle. The CDR3 has 16 amino acids. In DNA form, the CDR3 reads TGCGCCAGCTCCCGGGGGTTTTTGGGCCAGGAAGAGACCCAGTACTTC. Amino acid sequence: CASSRGFLGQEETQYF.

The V call is TRBV11-3, the J call TRBJ2-2, with D perhaps matching TRBD1 or TRBD2 (5 bases each). Trimming removed 0 bases at V and 4 bases at J, with 12 bases between. Germline V CDR1 and CDR2: SGHNT, YENEEA. CDR3 size: 16 residues. The CDR3 bases are TGTGCCAGCAGCTTAGATGGGGGTCAGAGCACCGGGGAGCTGTTTTTT. This encodes CASSLDGGQSTGELFF.

This clone has a count of ten or more. CDR3 amino acids: CASSLEQTQPQHF. The DNA for the CDR3 is TGTGCCAGCAGCTTAGAACAGACCCAGCCCCAGCATTTT. The V and J genes are TRBV7-9 and TRBJ1-5; D unclear. Germline CDR1 SEHNR, CDR2 FQNEAQ (reference sequence). V lost 1 base, J lost 7 bases, and 8 bases lay in between. This CDR3 comprises 13 residues.

The chain couples TRBV5-4 to TRBJ1-3; D is undetermined. The germline V and J ends were trimmed by 1 base and 0 bases, with 8 bases remaining between them. The CDR3 runs to 15 residues. CDR1 is SGHNT and CDR2 is YYREEE in the germline V gene (reference sequence). This CDR3 is CASSLTTISGNTIYF. The CDR3 region has the DNA TGTGCCAGCAGCTTGACTACTATCTCTGGAAACACCATATATTTT. Complete variable domain (other parts from reference TRBV5-4 and TRBJ1-3): ETGVTQSPTHLIKTRGQQVTLRCSSQSGHNTVSWYQQALGQGPQFIFQYYREEENGRGNFPPRFSGLQFPNYSSELNVNALELDDSALYLCASSLTTISGNTIYFGEGSWLTVV.

The rearrangement joins TRBV9 to TRBJ1-2; D is ambiguous. This CDR3 has 15 amino acids. The V gene lost 2 bases and the J gene lost 4 bases, with 15 bases spanning the gap. Germline V gene sequence: CDR1 SGDLS, CDR2 YYNGEE. The CDR3 region is CASSVQAPGSYGYTF. The CDR3 nucleotides read TGTGCCAGCAGCGTTCAAGCCCCGGGGAGCTATGGCTACACCTTC.

The chain has TRBV25-1 and TRBJ2-3; D unclear. The CDR3 totals 13 residues. Germline loops: CDR1 MGHDK, CDR2 SYGVNS. The V gene lost 7 bases and the J gene lost 3 bases, with 11 bases spanning the gap. The DNA for the CDR3 is TGTGCCAGCAAGGCCCCAGGAACAGATACGCAGTATTTT. Translated, it gives CASKAPGTDTQYF.

This chain connects TRBV2 to TRBJ2-1; 7 bases match TRBD2. From germline, CDR1 is SNHLY and CDR2 FYNNEI. The CDR3 has 15 residues. After removal of 7 bases from V and 5 bases from J, the junction contained 11 bases not matched to a gene. In nucleotides, the CDR3 is TGTGCCAGCACCCCCCGCGGGAGTGTCAACAATGAGCAGTTCTTC. It translates to CASTPRGSVNNEQFF.

The chain has TRBV6-5 and TRBJ2-7; perhaps D is TRBD1 or TRBD2 (5 bases each). In germline, CDR1 is MNHEY, CDR2 SVGAGI. There are 12 residues in the CDR3. V lost 7 bases to trimming and J lost 6 bases, with 13 bases between them. This CDR3 is CASTGTAGEQYF. The CDR3 DNA reads TGTGCCAGCACGGGGACGGCCGGCGAGCAGTACTTC.

The rearrangement links TRBV27 to TRBJ2-3, with D perhaps matching TRBD1 or TRBD2 (6 bases each). The V and J ends lost 6 bases and 4 bases respectively, with 17 bases between them. Looked up from germline, CDR1 is MNHEY and CDR2 is SMNVEV (reference sequence). The CDR3 totals 15 residues. CDR3 protein: CASRREGGRSDTQYF. The DNA for the CDR3 is TGTGCCAGCAGGCGCGAGGGGGGCAGGTCAGATACGCAGTATTTT.

This chain uses TRBV28 with TRBJ1-1; perhaps TRBD1 as D (5 bases). The V end was cut by 1 base, the J end by 10 bases, with 10 bases between. Germline V gene lookup returns CDR1 MDHEN and CDR2 SYDVKM. This CDR3 contains 12 residues. The CDR3 spells CASSLFAGGAFF. The CDR3 coding sequence is TGTGCCAGCAGTTTATTCGCCGGGGGAGCTTTCTTT.

This sequence joins TRBV27 and TRBJ2-3, with 7 bases identical to TRBD2. V was clipped by 5 bases and J by 1 base; unmatched bases: 9. Germline-derived CDR1 and CDR2 are MNHEY and SMNVEV (reference sequence). There are 16 residues in the CDR3. The CDR3 protein is CASSLNQGGGTDTQYF. The CDR3 coding sequence is TGTGCCAGCAGTCTAAATCAGGGAGGGGGCACAGATACGCAGTATTTT.

The V call is TRBV29-1, the J call TRBJ2-6; D is unclear. V was cut by 3 bases and J by 0 bases, with 3 bases left in between. This CDR3 comprises 13 residues. CDR1 and CDR2 from the germline V gene are SQVTM and ANQGSEA. The CDR3 DNA follows: TGCAGCGTTGACCCCTCTGGGGCCAACGTCCTGACTTTC. Residues: CSVDPSGANVLTF. Based on the CDR3 plus reference TRBV29-1 and TRBJ2-6, the full variable domain is SAVISQKPSRDICQRGTSLTIQCQVDSQVTMMFWYRQQPGQSLTLIATANQGSEATYESGFVIDKFPISRPNLTFSTLTVSNMSPEDSSIYLCSVDPSGANVLTFGAGSRLTVL.